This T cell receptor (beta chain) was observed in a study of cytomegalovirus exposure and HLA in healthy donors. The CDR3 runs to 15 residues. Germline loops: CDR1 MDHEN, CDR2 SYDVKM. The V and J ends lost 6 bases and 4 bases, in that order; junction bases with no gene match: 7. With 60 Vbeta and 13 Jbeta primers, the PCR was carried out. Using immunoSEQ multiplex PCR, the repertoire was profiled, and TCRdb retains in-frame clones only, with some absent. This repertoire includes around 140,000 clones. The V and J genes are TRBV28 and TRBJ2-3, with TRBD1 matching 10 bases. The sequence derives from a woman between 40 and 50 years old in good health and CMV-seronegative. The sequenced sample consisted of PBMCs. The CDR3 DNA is TGTGCCAGCAGCCCCTTCGGACAGGGGGCAGATACGCAGTATTTT. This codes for CASSPFGQGADTQYF.